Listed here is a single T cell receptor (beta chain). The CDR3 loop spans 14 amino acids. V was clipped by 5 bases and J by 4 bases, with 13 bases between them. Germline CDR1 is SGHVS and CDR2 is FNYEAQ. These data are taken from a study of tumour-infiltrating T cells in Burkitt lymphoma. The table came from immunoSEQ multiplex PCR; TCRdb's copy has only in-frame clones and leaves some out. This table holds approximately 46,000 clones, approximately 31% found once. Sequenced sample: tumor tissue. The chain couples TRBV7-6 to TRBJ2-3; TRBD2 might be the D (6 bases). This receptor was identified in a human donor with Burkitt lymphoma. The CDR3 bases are TGTGCCAGCAGCGAATACGGGACTGCAGATACGCAGTATTTT. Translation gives CASSEYGTADTQYF.